Below, 10 T cell receptor beta chains from the same sample are listed, as sequenced in a study of early stage breast cancer tumors. Generated by immunoSEQ multiplex PCR, the TCRdb table keeps only in-frame clones and is missing some. Among around 40,000 clones, roughly 69% were seen once, and the ten largest hold approximately 7.1%. The specimen sequenced was blood. The receptors were sampled from a person aged 45-65 years with breast cancer.

This clone was found once. The DNA of the CDR3 is TGTGCCAGCAGTTACTCGGGGGCTGGCACTGAAGCTTTCTTT. Protein product: CASSYSGAGTEAFF. V usage is TRBV6-6 and J usage is TRBJ1-1; D may be TRBD1 (6 bases). The CDR3 has 14 amino acids. The V and J ends lost 0 bases and 4 bases respectively, with 9 bases between them. CDR1 is MNHNY and CDR2 is SVGAGI in the germline V gene (reference sequence).

This clone turned up a few times. The chain uses TRBV12-5 and TRBJ2-7, with D possibly matching TRBD2 (6 bases). The V and J ends lost 1 base and 5 bases respectively, with 9 bases between them. The length of the CDR3 is 13 residues. Germline V gives CDR1 LGHNT, CDR2 FRNRAP. The CDR3 protein is CASGLDRGDEQYF. CDR3 sequence (DNA): TGTGCTAGTGGTTTGGATCGCGGGGACGAGCAGTACTTC.

This clone was observed a single time. The chain uses TRBV11-3 and TRBJ2-7, with D perhaps TRBD1 (6 bases). The CDR3 is 15 residues long. Germline CDR1 is SGHNT and CDR2 is YENEEA. The V end lost 0 bases, the J end lost 1 base, and 10 bases lay between the germline ends. The CDR3 here is CASSLDRDTSYEQYF. The CDR3 DNA is TGTGCCAGCAGCTTAGACAGGGACACTTCCTACGAGCAGTACTTC.

This clone was seen more than once but under ten times. The V call is TRBV30, the J call TRBJ1-1; D not resolved. Germline CDR1 GTSNPN, CDR2 SVGIG (reference sequence). The CDR3 covers 14 residues. Trimming took 2 bases from V and 4 from J, leaving 14 bases between them. CDR3 sequence reads: CAWSTPTRGTEAFF. The CDR3 nucleotides are TGTGCCTGGAGTACACCAACCCGGGGCACTGAAGCTTTCTTT.

V gene TRBV10-3 combines with J gene TRBJ2-3, with TRBD2 as a possible D gene (6 bases). CDR1 and CDR2 from the germline V gene are ENHRY and SYGVKD. Trimming took 0 bases from V and 6 from J, leaving 16 bases between them. This CDR3 is 16 amino acids long. CDR3: CAISESRGPTSDTQYF. In nucleotides, the CDR3 is TGTGCCATCAGTGAGTCGCGGGGACCGACCTCGGATACGCAGTATTTT.

The chain links TRBV5-1 to TRBJ2-7; 9 positions agree with TRBD1. Germline loops: CDR1 SGHRS, CDR2 YFSETQ. The CDR3 consists of 15 residues. Trimming at V came to 5 bases and at J to 2 bases, leaving 8 bases not matched to a gene. The CDR3 reads CASSLGTGGAYEQYF. The CDR3 coding sequence is TGCGCCAGCAGTCTGGGTACAGGGGGCGCCTACGAGCAGTACTTC. The complete variable domain, with remaining parts taken from reference TRBV5-1 and TRBJ2-7, reads KAGVTQTPRYLIKTRGQQVTLSCSPISGHRSVSWYQQTPGQGLQFLFEYFSETQRNKGNFPGRFSGRQFSNSRSEMNVSTLELGDSALYLCASSLGTGGAYEQYFGPGTRLTVT.

The chain recombines TRBV2 with TRBJ2-3; D might be TRBD2 (6 bases). V lost 10 bases, J lost 2 bases, and 10 bases lay in between. The V gene's germline CDR1 is SNHLY and CDR2 FYNNEI. The CDR3 covers 12 residues. CDR3 nucleotides: TGTGCCATTTCTAGCGACACAGATACGCAGTATTTT. This sequence encodes CAISSDTDTQYF.

The chain employs TRBV6-5 and TRBJ1-1; tentative D call: TRBD1 (6 bases). The germline CDR1 and CDR2 sequences are MNHEY and SVGAGI. The V gene lost 8 bases and the J gene lost 0 bases, with 10 bases spanning the gap. The length of the CDR3 is 13 residues. Here the CDR3 reads CASGSGVNTEAFF. The DNA of the CDR3 is TGTGCCAGCGGATCAGGGGTGAACACTGAAGCTTTCTTT.

This clone was counted between two and nine times. The chain employs TRBV5-1 and TRBJ2-2; 10 bases agree with TRBD2. V trimming: 0 bases; J trimming: 6 bases; junction bases outside the gene matches: 5. The CDR3 consists of 16 residues. Germline V CDR1 and CDR2: SGHRS, YFSETQ. CDR3 protein: CASSLEVAGGAGELFF. Here the CDR3 DNA reads TGCGCCAGCAGCTTGGAGGTAGCGGGGGGCGCCGGGGAGCTGTTTTTT.

This clone is large within its sample. The gene calls are TRBV7-6 and TRBJ1-5; D not certain. The CDR3 has 13 amino acids. Looked up from germline, CDR1 is SGHVS and CDR2 is FNYEAQ. V was trimmed by 5 bases and J by 4 bases, leaving 9 bases between them. The CDR3 DNA follows: TGTGCCAGCAGCCCGGGTCAGAATCAGCCCCAGCATTTT. Encoded protein: CASSPGQNQPQHF.